This TCR beta chain was documented in a study of shared clonotypes between healthy human individuals. At the level of the study: CD4 naive and memory got three plates each, CD8 naive two, CD8 memory one.

Sequenced by immunoSEQ multiplex PCR; TCRdb stores in-frame clones only, minus some. This table holds millions of clones, more than 80% found once. Germline-derived CDR1 and CDR2 are SQVTM and ANQGSEA. This CDR3 contains 16 residues. The V gene end was trimmed by 0 bases and the J gene end by 6 bases; junction bases not matched to a gene: 9. About this clone itself: What it binds is not known.

Findings and limits, study-wide: Clonotypes shared by all four donors outscored non-shared clonotypes in generation probability. Larger richness was generally estimated for naive than memory subsets.

This chain uses TRBV29-1 with TRBJ2-2; 8 bases line up with TRBD1. The TCR originated in a man between 18 and 35 years old in good health. Some clones in this sample may be carry-over from other donors' samples. Sample: naive CD4+ T cells from PBMCs. The subset denotes: CD45RA+ positively selected. The DNA of the CDR3 is TGCAGCGTTGAAGATCCCGGACAGGGATTTGCCGGGGAGCTGTTTTTT. It translates to CSVEDPGQGFAGELFF.